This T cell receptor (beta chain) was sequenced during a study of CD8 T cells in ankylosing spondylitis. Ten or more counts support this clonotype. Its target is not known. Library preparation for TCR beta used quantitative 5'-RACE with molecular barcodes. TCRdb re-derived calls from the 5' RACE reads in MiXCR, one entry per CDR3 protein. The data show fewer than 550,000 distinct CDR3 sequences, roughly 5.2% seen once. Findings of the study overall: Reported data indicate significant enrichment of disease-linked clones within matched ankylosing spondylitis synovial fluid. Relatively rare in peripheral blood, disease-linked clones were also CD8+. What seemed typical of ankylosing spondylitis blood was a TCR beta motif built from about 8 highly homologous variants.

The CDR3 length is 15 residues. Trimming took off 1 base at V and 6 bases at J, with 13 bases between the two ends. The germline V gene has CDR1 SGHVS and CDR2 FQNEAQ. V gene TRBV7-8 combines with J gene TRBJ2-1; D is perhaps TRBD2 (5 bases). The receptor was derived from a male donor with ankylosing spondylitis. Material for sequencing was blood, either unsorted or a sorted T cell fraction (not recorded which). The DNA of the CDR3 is TGTGCCAGCAGCTTAGTGCGCCAGCGGAGCAATGAGCAGTTCTTC. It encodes CASSLVRQRSNEQFF.